This entry concerns a single T cell receptor (beta chain). Its recognized antigen is unknown. Base qualities are not recorded, but no much larger clone differs from it by a single base. The entry originates in a study of T cell clones after liver transplantation (dated by TCRdb to between 2019 and 2020). Context from the whole study: The samples were obtained from ITN030ST, a randomized trial that attempted immunosuppression withdrawal within 2 years after liver transplantation. The studied cohort comprised 8 liver transplant recipients, 3 classified as tolerant and 5 as non-tolerant. As an antigen-independent comparator for the donor-reactive sequences, third party-reactive TCRbeta sequences from pre-transplant MLRs were identified as well. No induction therapy was given to the subjects, and standard immunosuppression was administered until randomization at 12-24 months post-transplant. Of the eight recipients, a few were HCV-positive, while the remaining recipients had been transplanted for non-autoimmune, non-viral indications. Donor-reactive T cell clones were identified by TCRbeta sequencing after a pre-transplant mixed lymphocyte reaction and then tracked in post-transplant blood. Blood samples were taken pre-transplant, pre-randomization before withdrawal, and post-randomization after full withdrawal or failed withdrawal. Tolerance was defined as complete immunosuppression withdrawal for at least one year with no rise in liver enzymes beyond twice the upper limit of normal. Broad study findings and their caveats: Donor-reactive sequences decreased more than third party-reactive sequences, which suggests partial antigen-specific deletion that was not related to withdrawal success. Without allograft tissue specimens, donor-reactive T cells may have migrated into the graft rather than being deleted. The conclusions were preliminary, being limited by small, heterogeneous patient numbers and by non-standardized post-transplant time points. In two subjects, low numbers of available donor cells limited the measurable donor-reactive repertoire. When repertoire turnover was accounted for, significantly reduced detection of donor-reactive sequences was found in 7 of 8 subjects for CD4 and in 8 of 8 subjects for CD8. A significant post-transplant decrease in circulating donor-reactive CD4 TCRbeta sequences was observed in 5 of 8 subjects, irrespective of tolerance or HCV status.

High-throughput TCRbeta CDR3 sequencing of frozen genomic DNA was performed by immunoSEQ, with PCR amplification, mapping, bias correction and internal controls included. Per the original workflow: Only productive rearrangements were retained, and each unique TCRbeta sequence was defined by its CDR3 nucleotide sequence together with its V and J gene. Donor-reactive sequences required at least 5-fold expansion in CFSE-low cells versus unstimulated pre-transplant cells and at least 0.01% frequency. To ensure at least 90% detection power, minimum frequency thresholds were set for each subject based on that subject's lowest-template unstimulated sample. Jensen-Shannon divergence between the top 1000 TCRbeta sequences post-transplant and pre-transplant was used to measure repertoire turnover. Two-sided Fisher's exact tests were used to test for changes in the detection of donor-reactive sequences. Imported from immuneACCESS, the table was reduced by TCRdb to in-frame sequences with V and J called. These copies leave out some clones; in studies compared against another copy, an unresolved V gene accounts for under half, and the cause of the remainder is not known. V, J and clone size derive from that table, while D and trimming were established from the DNA sequence. The sample records tens of thousands of clones, 71% of which are singletons. About 15% of the sample goes to the ten largest clones.

V is pared back by 4 bases and J by 5 bases, with 13 bases lying between the germline termini. CDR1 and CDR2 are read off the germline V gene (reference sequence) as SGHNT and YYREEE. Taken from cysteine to phenylalanine, the CDR3 has 14 residues. This entry keeps only the CDR3 DNA: 42 bases, framed from base 1. Taken with the paper, the label for time point translates to: pre-transplant. Thawed unstimulated PBMCs were stained for CD3, CD4 and CD8 and FACS-sorted into CD3+CD4+ and CD3+CD8+ populations. Each of the 8 studied subjects was randomized to immunosuppression withdrawal. The Qiagen DNeasy Blood and Tissue Kit was used for isolation of genomic DNA.

The clonotype comes from a human donor who received a liver transplant. The specimen was CD4+ T cells from blood, collected before liver transplant. The V and J genes are TRBV5-4 and TRBJ2-1; the D segment cannot be called with confidence. The encoded CDR3 is CASSRGYLDNEQFF. Read as DNA, the sequence is TGTGCCAGCAGCCGAGGCTATCTAGACAATGAGCAGTTCTTC.